This T cell receptor (beta chain) emerged from a study of OX40 agonist ivuxolimab in advanced cancers. Study outcomes and limitations: Clonal expansion from baseline to week 6 occurred in both CD4+ and CD8+ T cells.

On this clone itself: Its cognate antigen is unknown.

CDR3 length: 16 amino acids. Germline-derived CDR1 and CDR2 are LGHNA and YSLEER. Trimming cost V 0 bases and J 9 bases; bases outside gene matches: 5. Sequencing used immunoSEQ multiplex PCR; TCRdb keeps in-frame clones, though not all of them. The repertoire holds around 38,000 clones, with roughly 82% as singletons. Autoimmune disease history or systemic immunosuppression was exclusionary. Baseline was the first blood sampling point, followed by cycle 4 day 1 and cycle 7 day 1. The chain uses TRBV4-3 and TRBJ2-1; 13 bases agree with TRBD2. The sequence was obtained from an adult with an advanced solid tumor such as melanoma, head and neck, liver or kidney cancer. Sequenced here: CD4+ or CD8+ T cells sorted from blood, sampled in a trial of the OX40 agonist ivuxolimab. The CDR3 spells CASSQELAGGPGEQFF. CDR3 nucleotide sequence: TGCGCCAGCAGCCAAGAACTAGCGGGAGGGCCGGGTGAGCAGTTCTTC.